This T cell receptor (beta chain) was recorded in a study of T-cell reconstitution after alpha-beta-depleted transplantation in children. Trimming removed 3 bases from V and 1 base from J, with 15 bases in between. Germline loops: CDR1 MGHRA, CDR2 YSYEKL. The CDR3 covers 16 residues. Unique molecular identifiers were incorporated when the TCRbeta library was constructed. TCRdb re-analysed the PCR reads in MiXCR, keeping a single row per CDR3 protein. Among approximately 520,000 distinct CDR3 sequences listed, less than 35% were seen once. This TCR was recovered from a human donor who donated a stem cell graft to a child with aplastic anemia. This chain links TRBV4-1 with TRBJ2-5, with TRBD2 as a possible D gene (6 bases). The sequenced sample was PBMCs from the stem cell graft donor, obtained from the stem cell graft. DNA of the CDR3: TGCGCCAGCAGCCAGGACAAATCCGGGGGCCAAGAGACCCAGTACTTC. Translating gives CASSQDKSGGQETQYF.